This T cell receptor beta chain comes out of a study of TIL therapy for anti-PD-1-resistant metastatic lung cancer. Across the whole study: Tumors had a median PD-L1 proportion score of approximately 6%. Half of patients were current or former smokers.

The libraries were made with immunoSEQ v3. Assay: immunoSEQ multiplex PCR; the TCRdb copy retains only in-frame clones and omits some. The sample lists approximately 92,000 clones; 65% were seen once. The CDR3 has 17 amino acids. The ends lost 3 bases at V and 4 bases at J; junction bases unmatched: 8. Germline CDR1 SGHNT, CDR2 YYREEE (reference sequence). Time point: pre-treatment sample, taken before nivolumab and TIL therapy. The tumor samples were excised metastases, mostly pleural nodules or supraclavicular lymph nodes. The specimen was tumor tissue, collected at baseline. This chain uses TRBV5-4 with TRBJ1-6; 9 bases are a match to TRBD1. The source of this sequence is a person aged 25 to 80 with non-small cell lung cancer. Here the CDR3 DNA reads TGTGCCAGCAGCTCCGCCGGGACAGGGACTTATAATTCACCCCTCCACTTT. Protein sequence: CASSSAGTGTYNSPLHF.